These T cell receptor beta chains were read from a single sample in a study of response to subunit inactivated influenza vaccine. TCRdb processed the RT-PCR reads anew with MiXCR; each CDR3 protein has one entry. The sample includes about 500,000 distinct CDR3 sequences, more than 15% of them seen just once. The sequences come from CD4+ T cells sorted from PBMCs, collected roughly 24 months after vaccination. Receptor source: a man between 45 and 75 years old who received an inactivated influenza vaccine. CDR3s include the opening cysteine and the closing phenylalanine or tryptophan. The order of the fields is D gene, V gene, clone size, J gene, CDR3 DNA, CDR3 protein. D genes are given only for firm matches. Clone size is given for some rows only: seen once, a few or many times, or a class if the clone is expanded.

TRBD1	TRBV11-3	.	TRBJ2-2	TGTGCCAGCAGCCCTAGGACAGGGCTTTCTATCTCCGGGGAGCTGTTTTTT	CASSPRTGLSISGELFF
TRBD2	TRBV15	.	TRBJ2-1	TGTGCCACCAGCAGAGAGCGGGGGGGCTACAATGAGCAGTTCTTC	CATSRERGGYNEQFF
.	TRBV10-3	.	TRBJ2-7	TGTGCCATCAGTGTCGGTGACAGGTCCTACGAGCAGTACTTC	CAISVGDRSYEQYF
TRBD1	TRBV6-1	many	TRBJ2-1	TGTGCCAGCAGCCCGGACAGGAGCTCCTACAATGAGCAGTTCTTC	CASSPDRSSYNEQFF
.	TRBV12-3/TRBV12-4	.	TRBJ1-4	TGTGCCAGCACCCTAGACTGGGGCAATGAAAAACTGTTTTTT	CASTLDWGNEKLFF
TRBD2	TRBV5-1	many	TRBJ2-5	TGCGCCAGCAGCGGTAGCGGGGTCCAAGAGACCCAGTACTTC	CASSGSGVQETQYF
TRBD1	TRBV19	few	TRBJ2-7	TGTGCCAGTAGTATCAGGGGGCAGAGCTCCTACGAGCAGTACTTC	CASSIRGQSSYEQYF
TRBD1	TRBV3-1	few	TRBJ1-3	TGTGCCAGCAGCTCCGGGACAGTTAGGGGAAACACCATATATTTT	CASSSGTVRGNTIYF
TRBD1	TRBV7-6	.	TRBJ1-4	TGTGCCAGCAGCCCGGGACAGGGCAACACGAATGAAAAACTGTTTTTT	CASSPGQGNTNEKLFF
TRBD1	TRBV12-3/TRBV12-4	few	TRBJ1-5	TGTGCCAGCAGTTCACACAGGGGGTCTAATCAGCCCCAGCATTTT	CASSSHRGSNQPQHF
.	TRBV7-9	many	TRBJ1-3	TGTGCCAGCAGCTTATGGTCTGACTCTGGAAACACCATATATTTT	CASSLWSDSGNTIYF
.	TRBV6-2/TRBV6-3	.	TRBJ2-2	TGTGCCAGCAGTTACGTCCCTGAGGCCACCGGGGAGCTGTTTTTT	CASSYVPEATGELFF
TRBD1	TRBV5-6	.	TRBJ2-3	TGTGCCAGCAGCTTGGTTTCCGGGACAGTCATGCCGGATACGCAGTATTTT	CASSLVSGTVMPDTQYF
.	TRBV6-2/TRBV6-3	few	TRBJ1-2	TGTGCCAGCAGTTACTCGGGGATAGATGGCTACACCTTC	CASSYSGIDGYTF
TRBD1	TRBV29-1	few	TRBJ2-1	TGCAGCGCCGACAGGGGAATGGACCGAGAGCAGTTCTTC	CSADRGMDREQFF
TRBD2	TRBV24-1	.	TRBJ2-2	TGTGCCACCAGTGATTCCCGGCTAGCGGGGATAAACACCGGGGAGCTGTTTTTT	CATSDSRLAGINTGELFF
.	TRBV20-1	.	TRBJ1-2	TGCAGTGCTCCCGGGGCGTTGACTTATGGCTACACCTTC	CSAPGALTYGYTF
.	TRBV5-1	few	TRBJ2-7	TGCGCCAGCAGCTTCACCTACAAGGCCGAGCAGTACTTC	CASSFTYKAEQYF
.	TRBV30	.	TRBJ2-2	TGTGCCTGGACAGTGGCGAACACCGGGGAGCTGTTTTTT	CAWTVANTGELFF
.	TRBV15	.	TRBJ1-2	TGTGCCACCAGCAGAGATTTAGAGGGTGCGGACGGCTACACCTTC	CATSRDLEGADGYTF
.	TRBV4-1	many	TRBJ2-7	TGCGCCAGCAGCCAAGGAGCCGAGCAGTACTTC	CASSQGAEQYF
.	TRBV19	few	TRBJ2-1	TGTGCCAGTAGGACGGGACCCTCCTACAATGAGCAGTTCTTC	CASRTGPSYNEQFF
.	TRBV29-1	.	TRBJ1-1	TGCAGCGGCCTAATCACAGGCGGAACTGAAGCTTTCTTT	CSGLITGGTEAFF
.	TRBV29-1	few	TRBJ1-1	TGCAGCGCTGACACGGGACGTCAAGAAGCTTTCTTT	CSADTGRQEAFF
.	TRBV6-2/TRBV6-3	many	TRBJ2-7	TGTGCCAGCAGCCGGACGGACATCTACGAGCAGTACTTC	CASSRTDIYEQYF
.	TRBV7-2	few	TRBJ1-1	TGTGCCAGCAGCTGGAAGTTGTTCACTGAAGCTTTCTTT	CASSWKLFTEAFF
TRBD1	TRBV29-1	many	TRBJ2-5	TGCAGCGTAGGGGACAGTAGGGAGACCCAGTACTTC	CSVGDSRETQYF
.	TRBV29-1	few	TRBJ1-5	TGCAGCGTCGGTAACCGGCGGGGGGATCAGCCCCAGCATTTT	CSVGNRRGDQPQHF
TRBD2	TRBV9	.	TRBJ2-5	TGTGCCAGCAGCAAATGGGACTACGCAAAAGAGACCCAGTACTTC	CASSKWDYAKETQYF
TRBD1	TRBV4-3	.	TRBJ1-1	TGCGCCAGCAGGGTACAGGGGGCCGGCACTGAAGCTTTCTTT	CASRVQGAGTEAFF
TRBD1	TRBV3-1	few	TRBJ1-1	TGTGCCAGCAGCCCCGAGAGGACAGGCGGCACTGAAGCTTTCTTT	CASSPERTGGTEAFF
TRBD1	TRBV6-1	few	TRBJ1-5	TGTGCCAGCAGAAAGACAGGGGGCGGTCAGCCCCAGCATTTT	CASRKTGGGQPQHF
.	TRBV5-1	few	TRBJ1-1	TGCGCCAGCACCCCCGGCTGGGACGAAGATGAAGCTTTCTTT	CASTPGWDEDEAFF
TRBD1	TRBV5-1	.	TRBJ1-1	TGCGCCAGCAGCTCATCGACAGGGGGCACAACTGAAGCTTTCTTT	CASSSSTGGTTEAFF
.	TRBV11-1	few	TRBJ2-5	TGTGCCAGCAGCAACCCAGAGACCCAGTACTTC	CASSNPETQYF
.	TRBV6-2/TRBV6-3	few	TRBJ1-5	TGTGCCAGCACCAACCCTCGGGGGGGCAATCAGCCCCAGCATTTT	CASTNPRGGNQPQHF
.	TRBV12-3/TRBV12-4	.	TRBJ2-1	TGTGCCAGCAGTTTGGGGCTAGCGGAGCAGTTCTTC	CASSLGLAEQFF
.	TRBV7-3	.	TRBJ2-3	TGTGCCAGCAGCTTAAGCCCTCTTGGTATCACAGATACGCAGTATTTT	CASSLSPLGITDTQYF
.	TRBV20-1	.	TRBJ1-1	TGCTGTGCTAGAGATTTTCGGGGATCCGTCGTGGGGACTGAAGCTTTCTTT	CCARDFRGSVVGTEAFF
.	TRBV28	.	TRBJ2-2	TGTGCCAGCGGTCGAGCTAGCAAGTGGCCCGGGGAGCTGTTTTTT	CASGRASKWPGELFF
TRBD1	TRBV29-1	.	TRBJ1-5	TGCAGCGCTGGACAGGGGCAAAATCAGCCCCAGCATTTT	CSAGQGQNQPQHF